This is a list of T cell receptor beta chains from one sample in a study of OX40 agonist ivuxolimab in advanced cancers. This table comes from immunoSEQ multiplex PCR, and its TCRdb copy is limited to in-frame clones, with some not included. Of tens of thousands of clones in the sample, around 81% are singletons; the top ten hold less than 25%. This sample comprised CD4+ or CD8+ T cells sorted from blood, obtained in a trial of the OX40 agonist ivuxolimab. Source of these receptors: an adult with an advanced solid tumor such as melanoma, head and neck, liver or kidney cancer. The CDR3 runs from the conserved cysteine through the conserved F or W. Each record gives: J gene, V gene, D gene, clone size, CDR3 DNA, CDR3 protein. A D gene is named only where the DNA matches it firmly. Clone size is shown for a subset of rows, as once, few, many or a class of expanded clone.

J: TRBJ1-2
V: TRBV2
D: -
size: -
DNA: TGTGCCAGCAGTGAAAGGCCAGGGGGCTACACCTTC
CDR3: CASSERPGGYTF

J: TRBJ1-2
V: TRBV7-7
D: -
size: once
DNA: TGTGCCAGCAGCTTAGAGGTGGTATTGGCTGGCTACACCTTC
CDR3: CASSLEVVLAGYTF

J: TRBJ2-2
V: TRBV5-4
D: -
size: -
DNA: TGTGCCAGCAGCTTAACGTTGTCGGTGGCGGAGGGGGTCGGGGAGCTGTTTTTT
CDR3: CASSLTLSVAEGVGELFF

J: TRBJ1-5
V: TRBV7-8
D: -
size: once
DNA: TGTGCCAGCAGCGTTTCCGGGACGCCTAGCAATCAGCCCCAGCATTTT
CDR3: CASSVSGTPSNQPQHF

J: TRBJ1-1
V: TRBV19
D: -
size: -
DNA: TGTGCCAGTAGTCTCAGGGACACGCGGAACACTGAAGCTTTCTTT
CDR3: CASSLRDTRNTEAFF

J: TRBJ2-5
V: TRBV19
D: -
size: -
DNA: TGTGCCAGTAGTGGCACAATACAAGAGACCCAGTACTTC
CDR3: CASSGTIQETQYF

J: TRBJ2-3
V: TRBV15
D: TRBD1
size: -
DNA: TGTGCCACCAGCAGGCTTACCGGGACAGGGACAGATACGCAGTATTTT
CDR3: CATSRLTGTGTDTQYF

J: TRBJ2-7
V: TRBV5-6
D: -
size: -
DNA: TGTGCCAGCAGCTTGACCGGGGACCAGTACGAGCAGTACTTC
CDR3: CASSLTGDQYEQYF

J: TRBJ1-2
V: TRBV6-6
D: TRBD1
size: -
DNA: TGTGCCAGCAGTACAGGGGGTGGCTACACCTTC
CDR3: CASSTGGGYTF

J: TRBJ2-1
V: TRBV6-6
D: TRBD1
size: few
DNA: TGTGCCAGCAGTTTAAACAGGGGCAAGATTTACAATGAGCAGTTCTTC
CDR3: CASSLNRGKIYNEQFF

J: TRBJ2-1
V: TRBV6-6
D: -
size: -
DNA: TGTGCCAGCAGCTTTCAGGGGACGGGCGCAAATGAGCAGTTCTTC
CDR3: CASSFQGTGANEQFF

J: TRBJ1-1
V: TRBV5-4
D: -
size: few
DNA: TGTGCCAGCAGCGAGTTGTTCGGCAGACCGAACACTGAAGCTTTCTTT
CDR3: CASSELFGRPNTEAFF

J: TRBJ2-5
V: TRBV5-1
D: -
size: -
DNA: TGCGCCAGCGGTCGAACTGGGGAGACCCAGTACTTC
CDR3: CASGRTGETQYF

J: TRBJ2-7
V: TRBV5-1
D: TRBD1
size: -
DNA: TGCGCCAGCAGCTTGGTTCAGGGGGCGCGCGAGCAGTACTTC
CDR3: CASSLVQGAREQYF

J: TRBJ2-7
V: TRBV6-5
D: -
size: -
DNA: TGTGCCAGCAGTTACCGGGGTACCGAGCAGTACTTC
CDR3: CASSYRGTEQYF

J: TRBJ2-6
V: TRBV5-8
D: TRBD1
size: -
DNA: TGTGCCAGCAGTATGGGGAGACAGGGTGGGGCCAACGTCCTGACTTTC
CDR3: CASSMGRQGGANVLTF

J: TRBJ2-7
V: TRBV10-3
D: -
size: -
DNA: TGTGCCATCAGCAGAGAGGGGGCCTACGAGCAGTACTTC
CDR3: CAISREGAYEQYF